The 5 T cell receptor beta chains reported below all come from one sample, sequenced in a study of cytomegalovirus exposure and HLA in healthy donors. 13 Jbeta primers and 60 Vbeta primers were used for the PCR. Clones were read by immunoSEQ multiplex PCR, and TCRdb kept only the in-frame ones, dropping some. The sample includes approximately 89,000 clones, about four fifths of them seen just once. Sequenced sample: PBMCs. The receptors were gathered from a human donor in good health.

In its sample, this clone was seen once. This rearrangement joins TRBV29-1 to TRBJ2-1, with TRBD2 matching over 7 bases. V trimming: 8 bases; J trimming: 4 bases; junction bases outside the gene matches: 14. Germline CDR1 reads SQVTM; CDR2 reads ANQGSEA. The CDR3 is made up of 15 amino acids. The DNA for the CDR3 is TGCAGCTTTTCCCAGGCGACTAGCTGGTACAATGAGCAGTTCTTC. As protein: CSFSQATSWYNEQFF.

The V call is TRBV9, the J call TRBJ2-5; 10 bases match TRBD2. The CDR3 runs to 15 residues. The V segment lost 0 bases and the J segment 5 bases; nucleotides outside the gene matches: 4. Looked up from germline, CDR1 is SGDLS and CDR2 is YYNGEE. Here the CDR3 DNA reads TGTGCCAGCAGCGTAGACCTAGCGGGAGCTGAGACCCAGTACTTC. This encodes CASSVDLAGAETQYF.

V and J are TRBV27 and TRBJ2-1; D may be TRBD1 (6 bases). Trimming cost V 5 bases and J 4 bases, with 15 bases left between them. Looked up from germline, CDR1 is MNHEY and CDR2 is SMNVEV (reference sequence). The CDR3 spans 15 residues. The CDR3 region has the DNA TGTGCCAGCAGTCCCCCCGGACAGATTTACAATGAGCAGTTCTTC. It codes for CASSPPGQIYNEQFF.

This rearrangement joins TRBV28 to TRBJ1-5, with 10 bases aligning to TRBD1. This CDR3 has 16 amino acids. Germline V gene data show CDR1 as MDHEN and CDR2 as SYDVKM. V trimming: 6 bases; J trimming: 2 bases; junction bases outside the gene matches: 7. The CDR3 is CASSQGQGLRNQPQHF. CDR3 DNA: TGTGCCAGCAGCCAGGGACAGGGGCTACGCAATCAGCCCCAGCATTTT.

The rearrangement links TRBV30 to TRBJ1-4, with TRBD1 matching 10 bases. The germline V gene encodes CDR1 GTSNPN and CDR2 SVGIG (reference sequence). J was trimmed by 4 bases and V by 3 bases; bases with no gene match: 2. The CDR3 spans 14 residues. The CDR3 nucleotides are TGTGCCTGGAGCAGGACAGGGGGTAATGAAAAACTGTTTTTT. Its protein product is CAWSRTGGNEKLFF.